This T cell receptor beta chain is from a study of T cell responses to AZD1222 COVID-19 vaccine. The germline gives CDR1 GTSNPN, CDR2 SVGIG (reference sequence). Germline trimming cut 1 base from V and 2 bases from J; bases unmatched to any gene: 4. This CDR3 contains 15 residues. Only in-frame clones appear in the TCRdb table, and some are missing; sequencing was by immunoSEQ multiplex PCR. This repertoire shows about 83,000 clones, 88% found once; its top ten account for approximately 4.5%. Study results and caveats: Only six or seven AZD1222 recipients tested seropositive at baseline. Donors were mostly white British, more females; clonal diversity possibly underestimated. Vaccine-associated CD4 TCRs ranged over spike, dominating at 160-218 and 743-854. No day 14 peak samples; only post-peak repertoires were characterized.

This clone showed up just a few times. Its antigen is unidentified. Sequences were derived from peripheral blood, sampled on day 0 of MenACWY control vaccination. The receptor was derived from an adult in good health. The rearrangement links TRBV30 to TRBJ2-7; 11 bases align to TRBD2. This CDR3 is CAWSGGLAEAYEQYF. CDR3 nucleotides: TGTGCCTGGAGTGGGGGACTAGCGGAGGCCTACGAGCAGTACTTC.